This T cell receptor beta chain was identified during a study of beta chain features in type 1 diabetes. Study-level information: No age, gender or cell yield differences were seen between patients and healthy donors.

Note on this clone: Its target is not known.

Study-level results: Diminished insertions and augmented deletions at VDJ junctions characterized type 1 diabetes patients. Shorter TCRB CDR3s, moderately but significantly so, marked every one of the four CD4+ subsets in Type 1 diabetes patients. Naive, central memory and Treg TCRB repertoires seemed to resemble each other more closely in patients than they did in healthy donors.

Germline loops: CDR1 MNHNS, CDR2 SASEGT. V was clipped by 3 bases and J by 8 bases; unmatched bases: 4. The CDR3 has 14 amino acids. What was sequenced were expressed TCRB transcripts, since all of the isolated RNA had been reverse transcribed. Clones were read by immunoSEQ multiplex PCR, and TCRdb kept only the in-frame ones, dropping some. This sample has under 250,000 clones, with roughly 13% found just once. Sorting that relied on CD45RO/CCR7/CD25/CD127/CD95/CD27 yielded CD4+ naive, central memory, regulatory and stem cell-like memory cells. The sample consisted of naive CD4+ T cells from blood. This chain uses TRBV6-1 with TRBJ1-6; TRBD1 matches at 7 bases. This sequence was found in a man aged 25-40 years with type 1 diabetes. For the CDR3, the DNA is TGTGCCAGCAGTGAGAGGGGGCAGGATTCACCCCTCCACTTT. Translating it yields CASSERGQDSPLHF.